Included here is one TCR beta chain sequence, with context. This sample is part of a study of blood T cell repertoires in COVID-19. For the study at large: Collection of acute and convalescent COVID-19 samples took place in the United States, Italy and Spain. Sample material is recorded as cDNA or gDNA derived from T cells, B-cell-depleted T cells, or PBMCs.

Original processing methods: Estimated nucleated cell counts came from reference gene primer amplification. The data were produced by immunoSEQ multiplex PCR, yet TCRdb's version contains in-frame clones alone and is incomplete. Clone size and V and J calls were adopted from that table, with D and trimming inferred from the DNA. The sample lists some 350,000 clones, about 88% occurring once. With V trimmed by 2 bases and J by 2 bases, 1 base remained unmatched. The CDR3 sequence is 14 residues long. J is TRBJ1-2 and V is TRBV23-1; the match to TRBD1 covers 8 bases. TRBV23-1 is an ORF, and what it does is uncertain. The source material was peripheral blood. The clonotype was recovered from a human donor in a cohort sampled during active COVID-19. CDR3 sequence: CASSQGQGNYGYTF. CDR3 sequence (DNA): TGCGCCAGCAGTCAAGGACAGGGAAACTATGGCTACACCTTC.